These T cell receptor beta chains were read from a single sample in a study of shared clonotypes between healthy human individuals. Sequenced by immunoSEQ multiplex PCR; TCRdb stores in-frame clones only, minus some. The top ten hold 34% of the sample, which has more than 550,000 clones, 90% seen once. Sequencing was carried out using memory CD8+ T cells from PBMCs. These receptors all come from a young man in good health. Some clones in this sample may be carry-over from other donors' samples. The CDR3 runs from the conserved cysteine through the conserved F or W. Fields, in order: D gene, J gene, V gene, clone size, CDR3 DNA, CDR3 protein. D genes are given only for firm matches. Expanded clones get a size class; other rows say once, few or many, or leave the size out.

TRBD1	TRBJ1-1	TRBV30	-	TGTGCCTGGAGTGCCTTAGGACAGGGGCTTGGGGCTTTCTTT	CAWSALGQGLGAFF
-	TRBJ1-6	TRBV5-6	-	TGTGCCAGCAGCTTGGGAGGTAGTAATTCACCCCTCCACTTT	CASSLGGSNSPLHF
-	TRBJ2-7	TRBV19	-	TGTGCCAGTAGTACGAGGATGACCTACGAGCAGTACTTC	CASSTRMTYEQYF
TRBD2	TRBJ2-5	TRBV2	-	TGTGCCAGTTATGCTAGCGGGAGGTTAGAAGAGACCCAGTACTTC	CASYASGRLEETQYF
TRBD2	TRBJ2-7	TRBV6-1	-	TGTGCCAGCGCAACCGGGACTAGCGGTTACGAGCAGTACTTC	CASATGTSGYEQYF
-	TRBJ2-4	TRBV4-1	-	TGCGCCAGCAGCCAAGATAGGGGGAGCATTCAGTACTTC	CASSQDRGSIQYF
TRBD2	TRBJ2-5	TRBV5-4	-	TGTGCCAGCAGCGTTAGGGAGGGACCGCGCCTGGAGACCCAGTACTTC	CASSVREGPRLETQYF
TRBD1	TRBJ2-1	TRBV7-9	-	TGTGCCAGCAGTCCCGGGACAGGGTACAATGAGCAGTTCTTC	CASSPGTGYNEQFF
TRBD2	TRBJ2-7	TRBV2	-	TGTGCCAGCAGTGTACTAGCGGGAGTCCCCTCCAACTACGAGCAGTACTTC	CASSVLAGVPSNYEQYF
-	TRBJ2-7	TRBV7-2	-	TGTGCCAGCAGCTTAGGGCGGACGCGAACCTACGAGCAGTACTTC	CASSLGRTRTYEQYF
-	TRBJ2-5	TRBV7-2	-	TGTGCCAGCTCCCCCCGGTCAGAGACCCAGTACTTC	CASSPRSETQYF
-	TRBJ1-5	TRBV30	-	TGTGCCTGGAGTTCGGGGGGCCGAGAGTGGGGTCAGCCCCAGCATTTT	CAWSSGGREWGQPQHF
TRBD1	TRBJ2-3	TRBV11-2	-	TGTGCCAGCAGCCCCTTACGGACAGGGGTCACAGATACGCAGTATTTT	CASSPLRTGVTDTQYF
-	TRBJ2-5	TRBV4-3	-	TGCGCCAGCAGCCAAGATCGCGGCTTCCAAGAGACCCAGTACTTC	CASSQDRGFQETQYF
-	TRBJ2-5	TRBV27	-	TGTGCCAGCAGCCCCCTAAGAAAGGAGACCCAGTACTTC	CASSPLRKETQYF
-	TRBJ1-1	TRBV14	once	TGTGCCAGCAGCCAAGATCCCGGGGGCCTTACGAACACTGAAGCTTTCTTT	CASSQDPGGLTNTEAFF
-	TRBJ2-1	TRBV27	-	TGTGCCAGCAGTTTAATTATGGGGGCAGGTGAGCAGTTCTTC	CASSLIMGAGEQFF
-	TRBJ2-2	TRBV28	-	TGTGCCAGCAGTTTATACGGGAGCGCGAACACCGGGGAGCTGTTTTTT	CASSLYGSANTGELFF
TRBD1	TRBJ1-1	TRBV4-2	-	TGTGCCAGCAGCCAAGATACACGGACAGGTAACACTGAAGCTTTCTTT	CASSQDTRTGNTEAFF
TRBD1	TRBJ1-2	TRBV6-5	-	TGTGCCAGCAGTCAGTCCCGGGACAGGGGCTATGGCTACACCTTC	CASSQSRDRGYGYTF
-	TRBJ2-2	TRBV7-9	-	TGTGCCAGCCCAGGATTCACCGGGGAGCTGTTTTTT	CASPGFTGELFF
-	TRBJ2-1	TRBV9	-	TGTGCCAGCAGCGTAAATTCGGATGAGCAGTTCTTC	CASSVNSDEQFF
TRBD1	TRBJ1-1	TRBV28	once	TGTGCCAGCACACCCAGGGGGACCTTAGAAGCTTTCTTT	CASTPRGTLEAFF
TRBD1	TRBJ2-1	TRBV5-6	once	TGTGCCAGCAGCCCGGGGACAGCTTACAATGAGCAGTTCTTC	CASSPGTAYNEQFF
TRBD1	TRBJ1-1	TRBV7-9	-	TGTGCCAGCAGCTTATGGGAGGGGGCGAGTACTGAAGCTTTCTTT	CASSLWEGASTEAFF
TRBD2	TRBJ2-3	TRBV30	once	TGTGCCTGGAGTGACTGGGGGACTAGCGGGAGGGCCGTCACAGATACGCAGTATTTT	CAWSDWGTSGRAVTDTQYF
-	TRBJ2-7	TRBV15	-	TGTGCCACCAGCAGAGGATCCGGCTCCTACGAGCAGTACTTC	CATSRGSGSYEQYF
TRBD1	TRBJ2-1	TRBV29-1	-	TGCAGCGTTAAGGACAGGGGTTCCTACAATGAGCAGTTCTTC	CSVKDRGSYNEQFF
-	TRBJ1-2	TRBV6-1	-	TGTGCCAGCAGTGAAGGCGGTGTGGGCAGGGGCGCGCGGTCCGCCGGCTACACCTTC	CASSEGGVGRGARSAGYTF
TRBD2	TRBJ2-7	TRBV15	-	TGTGCCACAAGCCCCAGGACTAGCGGACCCTACGAGCAGTACTTC	CATSPRTSGPYEQYF
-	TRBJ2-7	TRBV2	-	TGTGCCAGCAGTGAAACGGAAAGACGCTACGAGCAGTACTTC	CASSETERRYEQYF
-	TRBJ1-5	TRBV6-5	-	TGTGCCAGCAGTGATTGGCTAAATCAGCCCCAGCATTTT	CASSDWLNQPQHF
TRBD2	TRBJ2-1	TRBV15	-	TGTGCCACCAGCAGAGGGGGAAGCGGGAGTGATGAGCAGTTCTTC	CATSRGGSGSDEQFF
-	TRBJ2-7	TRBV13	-	TGTGCCAGCAGCTTAGAAGGACCGAGGGGGAAGCAGTACTTC	CASSLEGPRGKQYF
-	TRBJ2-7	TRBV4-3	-	TGCGCCAGCAGCCAAGGCTGGGACTTCTCCTACGAGCAGTACTTC	CASSQGWDFSYEQYF
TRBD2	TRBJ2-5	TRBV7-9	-	TGTGCCAGCAGCCCTCGACTAGCGGGATTGGAGACCCAGTACTTC	CASSPRLAGLETQYF
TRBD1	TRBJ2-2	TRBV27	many	TGTGCCAGCAGTCTTTACTACGGGACAGGGATGTCTGGGGAGCTGTTTTTT	CASSLYYGTGMSGELFF
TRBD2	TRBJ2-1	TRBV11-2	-	TGTGCCAGCAGCCCTAGCGGGAGAGTAACCTACAATGAGCAGTTCTTC	CASSPSGRVTYNEQFF
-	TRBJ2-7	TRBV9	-	TGTGCCAGCAGCCTTGGTTCAGGGAGCGAGCAGTACTTC	CASSLGSGSEQYF
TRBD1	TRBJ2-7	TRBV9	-	TGTGCCAGCAGCGCCCAGGGGGCTCTCAGCGAGCAGTACTTC	CASSAQGALSEQYF
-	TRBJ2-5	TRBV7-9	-	TGTGCCAGCAGCTTAGCGTGGGAATCGGGGGAGACCCAGTACTTC	CASSLAWESGETQYF
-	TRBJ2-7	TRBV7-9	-	TGTGCCAGCAGCGCAAACTCGGGGGTCTACGAGCAGTACTTC	CASSANSGVYEQYF
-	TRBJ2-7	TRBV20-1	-	TGCAGTGCTCTAAGCTACGAGCAGTACTTC	CSALSYEQYF
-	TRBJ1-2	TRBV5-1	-	TGCGCCAGCAGCTTTAACAAGAACTATGGCTACACCTTC	CASSFNKNYGYTF
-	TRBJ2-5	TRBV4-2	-	TGTGCCAGCAGCCAAGCCGTAGGCGGCGGAGAGACCCAGTACTTC	CASSQAVGGGETQYF
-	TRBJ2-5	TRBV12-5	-	TGTGCTAGTGGTTTCAACCAAGAGACCCAGTACTTC	CASGFNQETQYF
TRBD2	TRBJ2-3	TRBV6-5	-	TGTGCCAGCAGTTACCTAGCGGCTCCCACAGATACGCAGTATTTT	CASSYLAAPTDTQYF
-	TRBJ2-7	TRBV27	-	TGTGCCAGCAGTCCGGGACATACTTACGAGCAGTACTTC	CASSPGHTYEQYF
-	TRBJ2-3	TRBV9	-	TGTGCCAGCAGTGTCAACCCAGCGGGCACAGATACGCAGTATTTT	CASSVNPAGTDTQYF
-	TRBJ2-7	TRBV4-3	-	TGCGCCAGCAGCTCAATTAGTGGAATGAAGGGTGACGAGCAGTACTTC	CASSSISGMKGDEQYF
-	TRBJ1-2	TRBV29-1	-	TGCAGCGTTCGTGGACATGATGGCTACACCTTC	CSVRGHDGYTF
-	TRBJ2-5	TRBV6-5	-	TGTGCCAGCAGGTACACTAGCTCGGAGACCCAGTACTTC	CASRYTSSETQYF
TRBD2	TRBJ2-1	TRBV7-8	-	TGTGCCAGCAGCTTACCGGCTAGCGGGTACAATGAGCAGTTCTTC	CASSLPASGYNEQFF
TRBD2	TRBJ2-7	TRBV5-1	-	TGCGCCAGCAGCCTTGGGACTAGCGGGAGGGGTATCTACGAGCAGTACTTC	CASSLGTSGRGIYEQYF
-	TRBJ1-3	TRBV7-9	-	TGTGCCAGCAGCTTAGTTCAGAGAAACACCATATATTTT	CASSLVQRNTIYF